Listed below are T cell receptor beta chains from one sample, sequenced in a study of T cell changes during pregnancy in multiple sclerosis. The assay was immunoSEQ multiplex PCR, and TCRdb's table has in-frame clones only and misses some. The sample lists 90,000 or so clones, approximately 90% occurring once. The sample was peripheral blood, taken before pregnancy. These receptors were obtained from a female donor with multiple sclerosis, enrolled in a pregnancy study. CDR3s include the opening cysteine and the closing phenylalanine or tryptophan. The D gene is left open where the match is weak. Clone size is stated in some rows and not others, as once, few, many or a class when expanded.

clone_size: once; d_call: TRBD1; v_call: TRBV5-4; j_call: TRBJ2-7; cdr3_nt: TGTGCCAGCAGCGGTGGACAGGAAAGCTACGAGCAGTACTTC; cdr3_aa: CASSGGQESYEQYF
clone_size: -; d_call: TRBD1; v_call: TRBV28; j_call: TRBJ1-2; cdr3_nt: TGTGCCAGCAGTTTGGAAAGAGACAGGGGGCAGTGGGGCTATGGCTACACCTTC; cdr3_aa: CASSLERDRGQWGYGYTF
clone_size: -; d_call: TRBD1; v_call: TRBV6-5; j_call: TRBJ2-7; cdr3_nt: TGTGCCAGCAGTTACCGGGACAGCCTGGGCGAGCAGTACTTC; cdr3_aa: CASSYRDSLGEQYF
clone_size: -; d_call: TRBD2; v_call: TRBV2; j_call: TRBJ2-3; cdr3_nt: TGTGCCACCTCACTAGCGGGAGGGGCCACAGATACGCAGTATTTT; cdr3_aa: CATSLAGGATDTQYF
clone_size: -; d_call: -; v_call: TRBV7-8; j_call: TRBJ2-7; cdr3_nt: TGTGCCAGCAGCCCGGCCGGGACTTATAGCTCCTACGAGCAGTACTTC; cdr3_aa: CASSPAGTYSSYEQYF
clone_size: -; d_call: -; v_call: TRBV19; j_call: TRBJ1-1; cdr3_nt: TGTGCCAGTAGTATGAGTGGGAACACTGAAGCTTTCTTT; cdr3_aa: CASSMSGNTEAFF
clone_size: -; d_call: -; v_call: TRBV14; j_call: TRBJ1-1; cdr3_nt: TGTGCCAGCAGCCCTTCCCTGAACACTGAAGCTTTCTTT; cdr3_aa: CASSPSLNTEAFF
clone_size: -; d_call: -; v_call: TRBV7-3; j_call: TRBJ1-1; cdr3_nt: TGTGCCAGCAGCTTAACCGGGAACACTGAAGCTTTCTTT; cdr3_aa: CASSLTGNTEAFF
clone_size: -; d_call: TRBD1; v_call: TRBV19; j_call: TRBJ2-1; cdr3_nt: TGTGCCAGTAGTATATACAGGGGCTACAATGAGCAGTTCTTC; cdr3_aa: CASSIYRGYNEQFF
clone_size: -; d_call: TRBD2; v_call: TRBV9; j_call: TRBJ2-7; cdr3_nt: TGTGCCAGCAGCCTCCGAAGCGGGAGAGACGAGCAGTACTTC; cdr3_aa: CASSLRSGRDEQYF
clone_size: -; d_call: -; v_call: TRBV6-6; j_call: TRBJ1-5; cdr3_nt: TGTGCCAGCAGTTATCGGTCGGGAGAGAGGCAGCCCCAGCATTTT; cdr3_aa: CASSYRSGERQPQHF
clone_size: -; d_call: TRBD1; v_call: TRBV7-3; j_call: TRBJ2-5; cdr3_nt: TGTGCCAGCAGCTTAACCCGGGACAGACAAGAGACCCAGTACTTC; cdr3_aa: CASSLTRDRQETQYF
clone_size: few; d_call: -; v_call: TRBV6-6; j_call: TRBJ2-2; cdr3_nt: TGTGCCAGCAAAGACAGCGCGAACACCGGGGAGCTGTTTTTT; cdr3_aa: CASKDSANTGELFF
clone_size: -; d_call: TRBD1; v_call: TRBV7-9; j_call: TRBJ1-2; cdr3_nt: TGTGCCAGCAGCCCGGGACAGGCGGATGGCTACACCTTC; cdr3_aa: CASSPGQADGYTF
clone_size: -; d_call: -; v_call: TRBV7-9; j_call: TRBJ1-1; cdr3_nt: TGTGCCAGCAGCCCCACCAACAGGGTCACTGAAGCTTTCTTT; cdr3_aa: CASSPTNRVTEAFF
clone_size: -; d_call: TRBD1; v_call: TRBV7-2; j_call: TRBJ2-7; cdr3_nt: TGTGCCAGCAGCTCCACGTGGACAGGGAGTGGGCAGTACTTC; cdr3_aa: CASSSTWTGSGQYF
clone_size: -; d_call: -; v_call: TRBV5-1; j_call: TRBJ1-1; cdr3_nt: TGCGCCAGCAGGAGGACAGAGCTGAACACTGAAGCTTTCTTT; cdr3_aa: CASRRTELNTEAFF
clone_size: -; d_call: -; v_call: TRBV20-1; j_call: TRBJ1-1; cdr3_nt: TGCAGTGCTAGAGAGTCCATCGAAGCTTTCTTT; cdr3_aa: CSARESIEAFF
clone_size: -; d_call: -; v_call: TRBV4-3; j_call: TRBJ1-6; cdr3_nt: TGCGCCAGCAGCCAGTCTTCAGGAGGTAATTCACCCCTCCACTTT; cdr3_aa: CASSQSSGGNSPLHF
clone_size: -; d_call: -; v_call: TRBV15; j_call: TRBJ1-2; cdr3_nt: TGTGCCACCAGCAGAGATCGGAGGGAAAGTTTAAATGGCTACACCTTC; cdr3_aa: CATSRDRRESLNGYTF
clone_size: -; d_call: TRBD1; v_call: TRBV2; j_call: TRBJ2-7; cdr3_nt: TGTGCCAGCAGTGACACAGGGGCTTCCTACGAGCAGTACTTC; cdr3_aa: CASSDTGASYEQYF
clone_size: -; d_call: TRBD2; v_call: TRBV11-3; j_call: TRBJ2-1; cdr3_nt: TGTGCCAGCAGCCTTCGTAGCGGGAGGGATCGCGATGAGCAGTTCTTC; cdr3_aa: CASSLRSGRDRDEQFF
clone_size: -; d_call: TRBD1; v_call: TRBV19; j_call: TRBJ2-7; cdr3_nt: TGTGCCAGTAGTGTAACCGGGACAGGGATTACCTACGAGCAGTACTTC; cdr3_aa: CASSVTGTGITYEQYF
clone_size: -; d_call: -; v_call: TRBV4-2; j_call: TRBJ1-1; cdr3_nt: TGTGCCAGCAGCCAAGGGGAGTCCACTGAAGCTTTCTTT; cdr3_aa: CASSQGESTEAFF
clone_size: -; d_call: -; v_call: TRBV13; j_call: TRBJ2-7; cdr3_nt: TGTGCCAGCAGCTTAGGGGACAGAGCCTACGAGCAGTACTTC; cdr3_aa: CASSLGDRAYEQYF
clone_size: -; d_call: TRBD1; v_call: TRBV4-3; j_call: TRBJ1-1; cdr3_nt: TGCGCCAGCAGCCAAGATGAGGACAGGTACACTGAAGCTTTCTTT; cdr3_aa: CASSQDEDRYTEAFF
clone_size: -; d_call: -; v_call: TRBV30; j_call: TRBJ2-2; cdr3_nt: TGTGCCTGGAGTGCGGGACTGACGAACACCGGGGAGCTGTTTTTT; cdr3_aa: CAWSAGLTNTGELFF
clone_size: -; d_call: -; v_call: TRBV11-3; j_call: TRBJ1-5; cdr3_nt: TGTGCCAGCAGCTTAGCGCTGACTCCCGGCAATCAGCCCCAGCATTTT; cdr3_aa: CASSLALTPGNQPQHF
clone_size: -; d_call: TRBD1; v_call: TRBV18; j_call: TRBJ1-4; cdr3_nt: TGTGCCAGCTCACCGGGACAGGGGAATGAAAAACTGTTTTTT; cdr3_aa: CASSPGQGNEKLFF
clone_size: -; d_call: TRBD2; v_call: TRBV7-3; j_call: TRBJ2-2; cdr3_nt: TGTGCCAGCAGCCTCGGGGGGATGGTCACCGGGGAGCTGTTTTTT; cdr3_aa: CASSLGGMVTGELFF
clone_size: -; d_call: TRBD1; v_call: TRBV2; j_call: TRBJ1-6; cdr3_nt: TGTGCCAGCAGGCTGACAGGGATGGGTTCACCCCTCCACTTT; cdr3_aa: CASRLTGMGSPLHF
clone_size: -; d_call: -; v_call: TRBV18; j_call: TRBJ2-5; cdr3_nt: TGTGCCAGCTCACCAGGGGGGAGTCACGAGACCCAGTACTTC; cdr3_aa: CASSPGGSHETQYF
clone_size: -; d_call: TRBD1; v_call: TRBV5-4; j_call: TRBJ1-1; cdr3_nt: TGTGCCAGCAGCTTAACAGGGGGCACCACTGAAGCTTTCTTT; cdr3_aa: CASSLTGGTTEAFF
clone_size: -; d_call: TRBD1; v_call: TRBV11-1; j_call: TRBJ1-1; cdr3_nt: TGTGCCAGCAGCTCGACAGGGGTGAACACTGAAGCTTTCTTT; cdr3_aa: CASSSTGVNTEAFF
clone_size: -; d_call: TRBD2; v_call: TRBV2; j_call: TRBJ2-1; cdr3_nt: TGTGCCAGCAAAACCAGCGGGAGTATCCATGAGCAGTTCTTC; cdr3_aa: CASKTSGSIHEQFF
clone_size: -; d_call: -; v_call: TRBV6-4; j_call: TRBJ2-1; cdr3_nt: TGTGCCAGCAGTGACTGGGCTACCTCCAATGAGCAGTTCTTC; cdr3_aa: CASSDWATSNEQFF
clone_size: -; d_call: TRBD1; v_call: TRBV5-1; j_call: TRBJ2-7; cdr3_nt: TGCGCCAGCAGTTTGGACAGGGGAACCTACGAGCAGTACTTC; cdr3_aa: CASSLDRGTYEQYF
clone_size: -; d_call: TRBD1; v_call: TRBV29-1; j_call: TRBJ1-1; cdr3_nt: TGCAGCGCCCGTGACAGGGTAAACACTGAAGCTTTCTTT; cdr3_aa: CSARDRVNTEAFF
clone_size: once; d_call: -; v_call: TRBV7-9; j_call: TRBJ1-2; cdr3_nt: TGTGCCAGCTATCGTGCCGGGGAGGGCTATTCTGGCTACACCTTC; cdr3_aa: CASYRAGEGYSGYTF
clone_size: once; d_call: TRBD2; v_call: TRBV18; j_call: TRBJ2-1; cdr3_nt: TGTGCCAGCTCACCACCGGGGGCGGGGGGCTCCTACAATGAGCAGTTCTTC; cdr3_aa: CASSPPGAGGSYNEQFF
clone_size: -; d_call: -; v_call: TRBV6-5; j_call: TRBJ1-5; cdr3_nt: TGTGCCAGCAGTTACCGAGGTAACAATCAGCCCCAGCATTTT; cdr3_aa: CASSYRGNNQPQHF
clone_size: -; d_call: -; v_call: TRBV14; j_call: TRBJ2-1; cdr3_nt: TGTGCCAGCAGCCAAGATCAGGGGCGGTGGTACAATGAGCAGTTCTTC; cdr3_aa: CASSQDQGRWYNEQFF
clone_size: -; d_call: -; v_call: TRBV7-7; j_call: TRBJ2-3; cdr3_nt: TGTGCCAGCAGCTCCAGGACTGGCGATACGCAGTATTTT; cdr3_aa: CASSSRTGDTQYF
clone_size: -; d_call: -; v_call: TRBV5-4; j_call: TRBJ2-7; cdr3_nt: TGTGCCAGCAGCTTGTCATCTGGCATCGGGTACGAGCAGTACTTC; cdr3_aa: CASSLSSGIGYEQYF
clone_size: -; d_call: -; v_call: TRBV2; j_call: TRBJ2-3; cdr3_nt: TGTGCCCTCTCCCAGGGGGGTACAGATACGCAGTATTTT; cdr3_aa: CALSQGGTDTQYF
clone_size: -; d_call: -; v_call: TRBV5-1; j_call: TRBJ1-1; cdr3_nt: TGCGCCAGCAGCTTGGCCTACAGATCCCGGCAGGGAGCTTTCTTT; cdr3_aa: CASSLAYRSRQGAFF
clone_size: once; d_call: TRBD2; v_call: TRBV19; j_call: TRBJ2-1; cdr3_nt: TGTGCCAGCACCCTAACTAGCGGCCCTTACAATGAGCAGTTCTTC; cdr3_aa: CASTLTSGPYNEQFF
clone_size: -; d_call: -; v_call: TRBV5-1; j_call: TRBJ2-5; cdr3_nt: TGCGCCAGCAGCTTGTTATTGGGGCAGCAAGAGACCCAGTACTTC; cdr3_aa: CASSLLLGQQETQYF
clone_size: -; d_call: -; v_call: TRBV7-8; j_call: TRBJ1-5; cdr3_nt: TGTGCCAGCAGCTTTGAGACTAATGAGTATAGCAATCAGCCCCAGCATTTT; cdr3_aa: CASSFETNEYSNQPQHF
clone_size: -; d_call: -; v_call: TRBV15; j_call: TRBJ2-1; cdr3_nt: TGTGCCACCACTTCCGACACGTACTCCTACAATGAGCAGTTCTTC; cdr3_aa: CATTSDTYSYNEQFF
clone_size: -; d_call: -; v_call: TRBV7-6; j_call: TRBJ1-1; cdr3_nt: TGTGCCAGCAGCTTAGCCGGGACAGAAGCTTTCTTT; cdr3_aa: CASSLAGTEAFF
clone_size: few; d_call: -; v_call: TRBV30; j_call: TRBJ1-1; cdr3_nt: TGTGCCTGGAGTGTACGTTTTACGGACACTGAAGCTTTCTTT; cdr3_aa: CAWSVRFTDTEAFF
clone_size: -; d_call: TRBD1; v_call: TRBV19; j_call: TRBJ2-7; cdr3_nt: TGTGCCAGTAGTATTCAGGGGGCTAGAGCCTACGAGCAGTACTTC; cdr3_aa: CASSIQGARAYEQYF
clone_size: -; d_call: -; v_call: TRBV30; j_call: TRBJ2-3; cdr3_nt: TGTGCCTTCCGGGGAGATACGCAGTATTTT; cdr3_aa: CAFRGDTQYF
clone_size: -; d_call: TRBD1; v_call: TRBV7-6; j_call: TRBJ1-1; cdr3_nt: TGTGCCAGCAGCTTAGCGTTGACAGGGGGGGCTTTCTTT; cdr3_aa: CASSLALTGGAFF
clone_size: -; d_call: -; v_call: TRBV5-1; j_call: TRBJ1-2; cdr3_nt: TGCGCCAGCAGCGTCGCGGGGAAGGACTATGGCTACACCTTC; cdr3_aa: CASSVAGKDYGYTF
clone_size: -; d_call: -; v_call: TRBV6-6; j_call: TRBJ1-4; cdr3_nt: TGTGCCAGCAGTCGAGGACACACACCGATCGAAAAACTGTTTTTT; cdr3_aa: CASSRGHTPIEKLFF
clone_size: -; d_call: TRBD1; v_call: TRBV7-2; j_call: TRBJ1-3; cdr3_nt: TGTGCCAGCAGCTTCCGGGACAGCTCTGGAAACACCATATATTTT; cdr3_aa: CASSFRDSSGNTIYF
clone_size: -; d_call: -; v_call: TRBV5-4; j_call: TRBJ2-1; cdr3_nt: TGTGCCAGCAGCCACTTGGAAGGGGGTGAGCAGTTCTTC; cdr3_aa: CASSHLEGGEQFF